This T cell receptor beta chain originates from a study of regulatory T cells in long-lasting Graves disease. Study information: Those Graves' patients who were newly diagnosed had been on antithyroid drugs under 3 months. Study-level results: Persistent cases favored TRBV28, TRBJ1-2 and TRBJ2-5.

Time point specified: newly diagnosed GD, antithyroid drugs for less than 3 months. There was RNA extracted from PBMCs, and the TCR library was made from it. CDR1 SNHLY and CDR2 FYNNEI come from the germline V gene. Losses at the gene ends were 3 bases for V and 11 bases for J; bases not matched to a gene: 8. The CDR3 runs to 13 residues. This clonotype showed up many times. What it binds is unknown. Arm-PCR of CDR3 regions and iRepertoire HTBI primers were the basis on which TCR beta libraries were built. TCRdb re-derived calls from the multiplex PCR reads in MiXCR, one entry per CDR3 protein. The sample includes 400,000 to 500,000 distinct CDR3 sequences, around 15% of them seen just once. In addition, the sample was reused for a study of T cells in Graves' hyperthyroidism and ophthalmopathy.

The chain employs TRBV2 and TRBJ1-1; TRBD1 matches at 8 bases. The source is a woman aged 45-65 years with Graves disease. Sequencing used peripheral blood mononuclear cells (PBMCs), obtained at new diagnosis, from a patient treated with antithyroid drugs. The CDR3 DNA reads as TGTGCCAGCAGTGAGGACAGGGACAACGTGGCTTTCTTT. This gives the protein CASSEDRDNVAFF.